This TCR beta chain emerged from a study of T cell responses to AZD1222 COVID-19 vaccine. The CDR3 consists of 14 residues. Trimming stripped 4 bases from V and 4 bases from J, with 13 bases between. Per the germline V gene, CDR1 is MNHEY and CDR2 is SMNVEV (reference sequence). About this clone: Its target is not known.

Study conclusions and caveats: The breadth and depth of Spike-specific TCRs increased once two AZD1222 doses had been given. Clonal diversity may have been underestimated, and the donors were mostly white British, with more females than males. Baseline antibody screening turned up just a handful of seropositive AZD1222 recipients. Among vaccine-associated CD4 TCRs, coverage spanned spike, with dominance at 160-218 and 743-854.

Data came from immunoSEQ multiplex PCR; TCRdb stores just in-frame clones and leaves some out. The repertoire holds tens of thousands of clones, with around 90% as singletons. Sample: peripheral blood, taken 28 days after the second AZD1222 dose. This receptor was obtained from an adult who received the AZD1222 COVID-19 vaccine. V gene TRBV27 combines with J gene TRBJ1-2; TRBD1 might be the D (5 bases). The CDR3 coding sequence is TGTGCCAGCAGTTCCAGGGTATTTGGCTATGGCTACACCTTC. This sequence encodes CASSSRVFGYGYTF.